A single sample is the source of the 5 T cell receptor beta chains below, sequenced in a study of glioma-infiltrating T cells. The iRepertoire nested amplicon-rescue multiplex PCR amplified TCR alpha and beta CDR3s from RNA. From the multiplex PCR reads, TCRdb called clonotypes with MiXCR, one entry per CDR3 protein. The profile covers under 200,000 distinct CDR3 sequences, with roughly two fifths appearing a single time and roughly 5.5% taken by the ten largest. Specimen: glioma tissue, nonneoplastic brain tissue, or PBMCs (not recorded which). The receptors stem from a human donor with low-grade glioma or glioblastoma, undergoing nonglioma brain surgery, or in good health (not recorded which).

This clonotype was observed a handful of times. V usage is TRBV19 and J usage is TRBJ1-5; the D gene is possibly TRBD1 (5 bases). This CDR3 spans 16 amino acids. Germline V gene lookup returns CDR1 LNHDA and CDR2 SQIVND (reference sequence). Trimming took 3 bases from V and 2 from J, leaving 14 bases between them. DNA for the CDR3: TGTGCCAGTAGTATCTACAGGTTCGGAGGCAATCAGCCCCAGCATTTT. Translated, it gives CASSIYRFGGNQPQHF.

The chain employs TRBV27 and TRBJ2-3, with unresolved D. CDR1 MNHEY and CDR2 SMNVEV come from the germline V gene (reference sequence). The CDR3 contains 14 residues. CDR3 coding DNA: TGTGCAAGCTCAGCGAGATTAGGTACAGATACGCAGTATTTT. Protein: CASSARLGTDTQYF.

In its sample, this clonotype was seen a few times. V usage is TRBV19 and J usage is TRBJ1-5; perhaps TRBD1 as D (6 bases). Germline lookup yields CDR1 LNHDA and CDR2 SQIVND (reference sequence). The CDR3 is 16 residues long. The V end lost 7 bases, the J end lost 0 bases, and 16 bases lay between the germline ends. CDR3 nucleotides: TGTGCCAGTACTGAACAGGGAAGCTATAGCAATCAGCCCCAGCATTTT. This codes for CASTEQGSYSNQPQHF.

The chain joins TRBV20-1 to TRBJ1-4, with TRBD1 matching 7 bases. The CDR3 runs 15 residues. Trimming removed 6 bases from V and 3 bases from J; junction bases left unmatched: 10. The germline CDR1 and CDR2 sequences are DFQATT and SNEGSKA (reference sequence). The CDR3 loop is CSARQPGQSNEKLFF. The CDR3 coding sequence is TGCAGTGCGAGACAACCGGGACAGTCTAATGAAAAACTGTTTTTT.

With respect to this clonotype: At one end the junction does not follow the germline gene, possibly because of a read error. The chain joins TRBV20-1 to TRBJ2-1; tentative D call: TRBD2 (5 bases). Germline V gives CDR1 DFQATT, CDR2 SNEGSKA (reference sequence). The CDR3 covers 13 residues. The CDR3 spells CNALGRLAIEQFF. The DNA for the CDR3 is TGCAATGCTTTAGGCCGGCTAGCTATAGAGCAGTTCTTC.